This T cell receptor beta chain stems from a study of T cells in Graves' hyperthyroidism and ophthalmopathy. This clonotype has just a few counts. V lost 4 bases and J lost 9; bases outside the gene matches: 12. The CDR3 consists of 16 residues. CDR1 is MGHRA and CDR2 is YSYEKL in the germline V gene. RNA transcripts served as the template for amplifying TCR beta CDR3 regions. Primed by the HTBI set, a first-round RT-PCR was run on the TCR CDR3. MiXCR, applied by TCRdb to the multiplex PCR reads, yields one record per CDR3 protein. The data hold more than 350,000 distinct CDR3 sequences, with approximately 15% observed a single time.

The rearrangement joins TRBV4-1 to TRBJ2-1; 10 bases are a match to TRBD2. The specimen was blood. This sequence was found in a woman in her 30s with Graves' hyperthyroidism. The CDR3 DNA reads TGCGCCAGCAGCCCCGAAGCGGGAGGGCCGTTTACTGAGCAGTTCTTC. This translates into CASSPEAGGPFTEQFF.